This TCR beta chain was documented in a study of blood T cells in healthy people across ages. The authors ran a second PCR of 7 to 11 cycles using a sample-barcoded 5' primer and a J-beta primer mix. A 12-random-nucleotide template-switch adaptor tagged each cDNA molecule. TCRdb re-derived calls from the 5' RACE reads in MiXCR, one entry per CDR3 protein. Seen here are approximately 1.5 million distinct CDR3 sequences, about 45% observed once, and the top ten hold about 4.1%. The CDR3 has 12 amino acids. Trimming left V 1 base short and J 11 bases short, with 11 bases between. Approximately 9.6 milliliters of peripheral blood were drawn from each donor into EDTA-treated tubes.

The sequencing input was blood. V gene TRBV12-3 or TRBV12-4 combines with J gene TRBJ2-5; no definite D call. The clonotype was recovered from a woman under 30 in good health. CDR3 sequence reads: CASSLVEQVQYF. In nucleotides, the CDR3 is TGTGCCAGCAGTTTAGTGGAACAAGTGCAGTACTTC.